The entry that follows covers one T cell receptor (beta chain) sequence. These data are taken from a study of cytomegalovirus exposure and HLA in healthy donors. Study in general: Within an early data release were approximately 85 million unique TCRs drawn from HLA-typed donors. Clustering assigned around 77% of the roughly 400 genotyped donors to the Caucasian-associated ancestry cluster.

This PCR relied on a set of 60 Vbeta primers and 13 Jbeta primers. Profiling relied on immunoSEQ multiplex PCR, and the TCRdb table lists in-frame clones only, not all of them. The sample lists about 160,000 clones, 84% seen once, with around 1% in the top ten. Despite likely unrecorded immune exposures, the donors were nominally healthy at the time of sampling. The CDR3 has 14 residues. Trimming removed 3 bases at V and 0 bases at J, with 9 bases between. The V gene's germline CDR1 is SGHNT and CDR2 YENEEA. The sequence was obtained from a man aged 30 to 45 in good health and CMV-seronegative. The sample was PBMCs. V usage is TRBV11-3 and J usage is TRBJ2-7; D is perhaps TRBD1 (5 bases). The CDR3 bases are TGTGCCAGCAGCTTTGAGACAGTCTCCTACGAGCAGTACTTC. It encodes CASSFETVSYEQYF.